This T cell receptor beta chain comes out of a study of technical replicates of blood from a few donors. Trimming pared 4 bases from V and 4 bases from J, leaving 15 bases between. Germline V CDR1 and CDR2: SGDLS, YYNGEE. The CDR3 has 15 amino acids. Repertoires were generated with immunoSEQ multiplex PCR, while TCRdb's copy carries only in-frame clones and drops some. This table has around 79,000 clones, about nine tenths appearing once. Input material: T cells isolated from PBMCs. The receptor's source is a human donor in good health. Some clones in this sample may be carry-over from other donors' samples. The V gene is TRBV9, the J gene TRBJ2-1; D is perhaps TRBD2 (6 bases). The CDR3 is CASSIPGAGYNEQFF. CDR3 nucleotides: TGTGCCAGCAGCATCCCAGGTGCGGGATACAATGAGCAGTTCTTC.